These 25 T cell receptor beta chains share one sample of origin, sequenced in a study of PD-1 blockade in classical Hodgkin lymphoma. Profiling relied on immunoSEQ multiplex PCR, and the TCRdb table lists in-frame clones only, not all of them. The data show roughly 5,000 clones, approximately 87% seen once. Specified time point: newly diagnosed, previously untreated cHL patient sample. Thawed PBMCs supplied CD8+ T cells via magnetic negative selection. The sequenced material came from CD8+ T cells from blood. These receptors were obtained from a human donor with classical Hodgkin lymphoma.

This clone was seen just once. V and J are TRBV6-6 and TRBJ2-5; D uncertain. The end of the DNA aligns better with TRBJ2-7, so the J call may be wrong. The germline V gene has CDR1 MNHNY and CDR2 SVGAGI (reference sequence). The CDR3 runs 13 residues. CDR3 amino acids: CASSYSMLSEQYF. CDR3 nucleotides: TGTGCCAGCAGTTACTCGATGCTGAGCGAGCAGTACTTC.

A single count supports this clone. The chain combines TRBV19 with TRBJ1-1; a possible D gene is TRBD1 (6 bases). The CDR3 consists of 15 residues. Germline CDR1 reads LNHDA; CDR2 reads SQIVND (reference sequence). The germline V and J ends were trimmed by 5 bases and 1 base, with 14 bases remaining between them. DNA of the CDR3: TGTGCCAGTAGTGAGTGGACAGCACAGAACACTGAAGCTTTCTTT. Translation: CASSEWTAQNTEAFF.

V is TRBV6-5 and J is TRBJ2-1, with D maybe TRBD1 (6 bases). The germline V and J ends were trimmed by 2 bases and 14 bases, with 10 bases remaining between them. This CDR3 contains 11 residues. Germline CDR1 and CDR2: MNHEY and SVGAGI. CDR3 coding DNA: TGTGCCAGCAGTTACGGGGCAGGGGAGTTCTTC. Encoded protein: CASSYGAGEFF.

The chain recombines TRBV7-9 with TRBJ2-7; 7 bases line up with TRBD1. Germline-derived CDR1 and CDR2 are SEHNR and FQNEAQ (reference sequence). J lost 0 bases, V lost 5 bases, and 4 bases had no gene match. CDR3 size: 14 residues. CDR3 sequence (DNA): TGTGCCAGCAGCGGCGACAGGGTCTCCTACGAGCAGTACTTC. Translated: CASSGDRVSYEQYF.

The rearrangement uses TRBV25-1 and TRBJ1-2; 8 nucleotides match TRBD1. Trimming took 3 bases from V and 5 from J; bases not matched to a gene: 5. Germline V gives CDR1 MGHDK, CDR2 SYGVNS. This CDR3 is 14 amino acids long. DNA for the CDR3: TGTGCCAGCAGTGATCGGGACAGGCTTTATGGCTACACCTTC. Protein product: CASSDRDRLYGYTF.

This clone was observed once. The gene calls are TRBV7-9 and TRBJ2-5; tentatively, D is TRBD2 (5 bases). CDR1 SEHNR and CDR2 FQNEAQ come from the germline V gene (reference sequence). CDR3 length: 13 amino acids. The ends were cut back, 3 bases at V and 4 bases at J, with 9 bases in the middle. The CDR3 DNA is TGTGCCAGCAGCTTCAACCGGGGAGAGACCCAGTACTTC. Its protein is CASSFNRGETQYF.

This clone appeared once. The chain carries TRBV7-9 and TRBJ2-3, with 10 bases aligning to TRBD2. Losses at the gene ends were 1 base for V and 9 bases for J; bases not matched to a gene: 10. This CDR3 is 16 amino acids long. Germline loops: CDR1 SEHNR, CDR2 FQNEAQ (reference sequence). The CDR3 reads CASSLEIVAGGRTQYF. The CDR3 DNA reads TGTGCCAGCAGCTTAGAAATTGTAGCGGGAGGTAGAACGCAGTATTTT.

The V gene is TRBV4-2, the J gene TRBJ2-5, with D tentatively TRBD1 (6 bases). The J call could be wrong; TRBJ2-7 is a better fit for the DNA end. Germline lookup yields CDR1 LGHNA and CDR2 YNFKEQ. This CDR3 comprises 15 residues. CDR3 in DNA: TGTGCCAGCAGCCAAGAAGGGGGATCTTCCTACGAGCAGTACTTC. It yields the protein CASSQEGGSSYEQYF.

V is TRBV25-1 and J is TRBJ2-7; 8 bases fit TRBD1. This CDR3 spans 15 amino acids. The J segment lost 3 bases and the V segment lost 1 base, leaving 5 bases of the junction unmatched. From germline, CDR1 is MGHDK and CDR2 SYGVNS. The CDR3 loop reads CASSESTGGHYEQYF. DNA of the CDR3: TGTGCCAGCAGTGAATCAACAGGGGGGCACTACGAGCAGTACTTC.

CDR3 in amino acids: CACPRGAYGYTF. The CDR3 DNA follows: TGTGCCTGTCCCAGAGGGGCCTATGGCTACACCTTC. J is TRBJ1-2 and V is TRBV30; weak D call: TRBD1 (5 bases). Per the germline V gene, CDR1 is GTSNPN and CDR2 is SVGIG (reference sequence). Trimming shortened V by 6 bases and J by 4 bases, and 12 bases separated the two germline ends. This CDR3 region has 12 residues.

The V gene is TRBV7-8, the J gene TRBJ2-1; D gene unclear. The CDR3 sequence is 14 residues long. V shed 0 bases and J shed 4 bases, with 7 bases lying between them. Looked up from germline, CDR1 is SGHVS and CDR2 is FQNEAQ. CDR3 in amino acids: CASSLASSYNEQFF. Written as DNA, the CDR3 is TGTGCCAGCAGCTTAGCCTCGAGTTACAATGAGCAGTTCTTC.

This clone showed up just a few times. The CDR3 sequence is CASSQEGRGRYGYTF. The CDR3 DNA sequence: TGTGCCAGCAGCCAAGAAGGCAGGGGACGGTATGGCTACACCTTC. This chain uses TRBV4-2 with TRBJ1-2; D may be TRBD1 (6 bases). The CDR3 covers 15 residues. Germline CDR1 and CDR2: LGHNA and YNFKEQ. The V end lost 0 bases, the J end lost 5 bases, and 13 bases lay between the germline ends.

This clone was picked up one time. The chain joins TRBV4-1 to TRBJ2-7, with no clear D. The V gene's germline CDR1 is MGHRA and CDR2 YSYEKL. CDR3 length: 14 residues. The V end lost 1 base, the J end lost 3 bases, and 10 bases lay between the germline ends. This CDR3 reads CASSQGGNYYEQYF. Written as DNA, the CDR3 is TGCGCCAGCAGCCAAGGAGGAAATTACTACGAGCAGTACTTC.

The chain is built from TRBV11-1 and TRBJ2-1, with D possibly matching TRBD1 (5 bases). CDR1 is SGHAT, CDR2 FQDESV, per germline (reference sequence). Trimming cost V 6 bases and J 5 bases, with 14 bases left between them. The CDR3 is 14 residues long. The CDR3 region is CASSYSGNHNEQFF. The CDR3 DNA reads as TGTGCCAGCAGTTATTCAGGGAACCACAATGAGCAGTTCTTC.

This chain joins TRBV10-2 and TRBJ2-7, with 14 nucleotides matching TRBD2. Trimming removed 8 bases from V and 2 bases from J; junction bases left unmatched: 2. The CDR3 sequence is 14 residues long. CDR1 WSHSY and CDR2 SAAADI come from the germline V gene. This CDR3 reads CASWGLAGAYEQYF. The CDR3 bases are TGCGCCAGCTGGGGACTAGCGGGGGCCTACGAGCAGTACTTC.

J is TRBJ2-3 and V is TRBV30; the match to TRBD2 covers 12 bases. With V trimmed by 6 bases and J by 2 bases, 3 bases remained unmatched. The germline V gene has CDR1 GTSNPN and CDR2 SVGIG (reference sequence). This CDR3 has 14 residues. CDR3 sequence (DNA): TGTGCCTGTGGGACTAGCGGGCACACAGATACGCAGTATTTT. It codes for CACGTSGHTDTQYF. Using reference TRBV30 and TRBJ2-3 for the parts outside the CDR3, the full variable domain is SQTIHQWPATLVQPVGSPLSLECTVEGTSNPNLYWYRQAAGRGLQLLFYSVGIGQISSEVPQNLSASRPQDRQFILSSKKLLLSDSGFYLCACGTSGHTDTQYFGPGTRLTVL.

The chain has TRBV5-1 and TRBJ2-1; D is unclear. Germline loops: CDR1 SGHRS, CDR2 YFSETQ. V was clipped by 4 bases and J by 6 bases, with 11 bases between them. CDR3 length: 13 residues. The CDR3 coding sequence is TGCGCCAGCAGCGCTCGCCCCGCCAATGAGCAGTTCTTC. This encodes CASSARPANEQFF.

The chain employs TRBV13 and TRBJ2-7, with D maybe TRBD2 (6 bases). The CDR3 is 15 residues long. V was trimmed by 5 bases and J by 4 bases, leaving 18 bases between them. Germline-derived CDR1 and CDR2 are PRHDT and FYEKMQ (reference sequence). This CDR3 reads CASSGDGPGVYEQYF. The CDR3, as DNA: TGTGCCAGCAGCGGGGACGGCCCGGGGGTGTACGAGCAGTACTTC.

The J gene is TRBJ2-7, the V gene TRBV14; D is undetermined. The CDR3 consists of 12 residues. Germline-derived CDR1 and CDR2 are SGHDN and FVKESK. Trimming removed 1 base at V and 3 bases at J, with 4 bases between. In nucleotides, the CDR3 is TGTGCCAGCAGCCAAGCGGACTACGAGCAGTACTTC. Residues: CASSQADYEQYF.

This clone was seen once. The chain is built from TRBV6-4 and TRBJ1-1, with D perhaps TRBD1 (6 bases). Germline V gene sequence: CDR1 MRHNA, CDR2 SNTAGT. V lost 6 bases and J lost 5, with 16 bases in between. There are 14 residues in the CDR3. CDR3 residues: CASSSGAPGTEAFF. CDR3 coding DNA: TGTGCCAGCAGCTCGGGGGCCCCTGGGACTGAAGCTTTCTTT.

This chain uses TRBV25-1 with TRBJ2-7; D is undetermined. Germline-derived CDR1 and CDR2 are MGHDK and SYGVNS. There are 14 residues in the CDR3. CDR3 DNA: TGTGCCAGCAGTGAAGCGGCCGACTCCGCCGGGTTGTTTGTC. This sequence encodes CASSEAADSAGLFV.

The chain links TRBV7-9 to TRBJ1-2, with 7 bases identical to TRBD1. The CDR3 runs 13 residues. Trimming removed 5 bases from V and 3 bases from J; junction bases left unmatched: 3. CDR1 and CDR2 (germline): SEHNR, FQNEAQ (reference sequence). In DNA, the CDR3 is TGTGCCAGCAGCAGGACAGGCTACTATGGCTACACCTTC. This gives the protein CASSRTGYYGYTF.

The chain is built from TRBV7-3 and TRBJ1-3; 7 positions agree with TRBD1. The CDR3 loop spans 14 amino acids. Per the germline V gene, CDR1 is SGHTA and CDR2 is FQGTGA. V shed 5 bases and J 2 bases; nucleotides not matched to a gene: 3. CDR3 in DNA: TGTGCCAGCAGCGAAACAGGGGCTGGAAACACCATATATTTT. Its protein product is CASSETGAGNTIYF.

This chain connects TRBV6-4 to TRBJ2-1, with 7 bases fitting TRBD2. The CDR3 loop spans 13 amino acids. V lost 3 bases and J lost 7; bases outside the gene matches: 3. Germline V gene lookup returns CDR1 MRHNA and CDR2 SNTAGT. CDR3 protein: CASSEREKNEQFF. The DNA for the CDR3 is TGTGCCAGCAGTGAGCGGGAGAAGAATGAGCAGTTCTTC.

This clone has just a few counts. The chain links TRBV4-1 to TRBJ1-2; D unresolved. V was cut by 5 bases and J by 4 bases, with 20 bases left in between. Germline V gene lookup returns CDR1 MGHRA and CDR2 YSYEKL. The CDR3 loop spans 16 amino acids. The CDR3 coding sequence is TGCGCCAGCAGCAATATGGAGAACCGAAAGACCTATGGCTACACCTTC. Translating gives CASSNMENRKTYGYTF.